A selection of T cell receptor beta chains follows, all from one sample in a study of OX40 agonist ivuxolimab in advanced cancers. Some clones are missing from TCRdb's copy, which holds only in-frame ones; the method was immunoSEQ multiplex PCR. The table includes tens of thousands of clones, 85% detected once. Specimen: CD4+ or CD8+ T cells sorted from blood, collected in a trial of the OX40 agonist ivuxolimab. These receptors originate from an adult with an advanced solid tumor such as melanoma, head and neck, liver or kidney cancer. The CDR3 runs from the conserved cysteine through the conserved F or W. The order of the fields is CDR3 DNA, CDR3 protein, D gene, V gene, clone size, J gene. The D gene is left open where the match is weak. A clone size is listed for some rows: how often the clone was seen (once, few, many), or a class if it is expanded.

TGTGCCAGCTCACGGACAGGGGGCCATCATGAGCAGTTCTTC | CASSRTGGHHEQFF | TRBD1 | TRBV18 | NA | TRBJ2-1
TGTGCCAGCCGACCTACAGGGGGAATATCCTATGGCTACACCTTC | CASRPTGGISYGYTF | TRBD1 | TRBV19 | NA | TRBJ1-2
TGTGCCAGCACCACCGGACTAGCGGGGGGATCGAGCTCCTACAATGAGCAGTTCTTC | CASTTGLAGGSSSYNEQFF | TRBD2 | TRBV7-8 | NA | TRBJ2-1
TGCGCCAGCAGTCATCCGGGGGGACAGGGGGAAGCTAATGAAAAACTGTTTTTT | CASSHPGGQGEANEKLFF | TRBD1 | TRBV23-1 | NA | TRBJ1-4
TGCAGCGTTGAAGATCGGGACAGGGGGCGAAGAGCTTTCTTT | CSVEDRDRGRRAFF | TRBD1 | TRBV29-1 | NA | TRBJ1-1
TGTGCCAGCAGTCAATCGGGACTCCCCTACGAGCAGTACTTC | CASSQSGLPYEQYF | NA | TRBV6-5 | NA | TRBJ2-7
TGTGCCAGCTCACCCGAAGGGGATCAGCCCCAGCATTTT | CASSPEGDQPQHF | NA | TRBV18 | NA | TRBJ1-5
TGTGCCAGCAGCCCAGGGACAGGGACCACCGAAGCTTTCTTT | CASSPGTGTTEAFF | TRBD1 | TRBV28 | NA | TRBJ1-1
TGTGCCAGCAGCTCAGCGGCGGCTAGCTTGTACAATGAGCAGTTCTTC | CASSSAAASLYNEQFF | NA | TRBV9 | NA | TRBJ2-1
TGTGCCTGGAGTGTAGGAGGGGCCGTCGGCTACACCTTC | CAWSVGGAVGYTF | NA | TRBV30 | NA | TRBJ1-2
TGCGCCAGCAGCTTGGCTTTGGGACAGGGGAACACCGGGGAGCTGTTTTTT | CASSLALGQGNTGELFF | TRBD1 | TRBV5-1 | NA | TRBJ2-2
TGTGCCAGCAGTGAAGGGGGTAACGGGGCCAACGTCCTGACTTTC | CASSEGGNGANVLTF | NA | TRBV2 | NA | TRBJ2-6
TGTGCCAGCAGTTGGACGGCGTTGGGGCAGCCCCAGCATTTT | CASSWTALGQPQHF | NA | TRBV28 | NA | TRBJ1-5
TGCAGCGTTGATTTTGCAGGGCAAGAGACCCAGTACTTC | CSVDFAGQETQYF | NA | TRBV29-1 | NA | TRBJ2-5
TGTGCCAGCTCACCCGGACAGGCGAGCTCCTACGAGCAGTACTTC | CASSPGQASSYEQYF | TRBD1 | TRBV18 | NA | TRBJ2-7
TGTGCCAGCAGGGGGGGACAGAACACTGAAGCTTTCTTT | CASRGGQNTEAFF | NA | TRBV2 | NA | TRBJ1-1
TGTGCCAGCAGTGAAGCACAACAGGCAGCCAGGAATACGCAGTATTTT | CASSEAQQAARNTQYF | NA | TRBV2 | NA | TRBJ2-3
TGTGCCAGCAGCTCTGGACAGCAAGAGACCCAGTACTTC | CASSSGQQETQYF | NA | TRBV11-3 | NA | TRBJ2-5
TGTGCCAGCAGGACCCTAAACTATGGCTACACCTTC | CASRTLNYGYTF | NA | TRBV28 | NA | TRBJ1-2
TGTGCCAGCAGCGGGTCCCGGGGGAACCCGAACACCGGGGAGCTGTTTTTT | CASSGSRGNPNTGELFF | NA | TRBV9 | NA | TRBJ2-2
TGTGCCATACTCGACAGTCGGTCTAGCGCCCAGTACTTC | CAILDSRSSAQYF | NA | TRBV6-5 | NA | TRBJ2-5
TGCAGCGTCTGGACAGGGGGTACAGATACGCAGTATTTT | CSVWTGGTDTQYF | TRBD1 | TRBV29-1 | once | TRBJ2-3
TGTGCCATCAACGCCGGACAGGGAGGTCCTGGCGAGCAGTACTTC | CAINAGQGGPGEQYF | TRBD1 | TRBV10-3 | medium-sized | TRBJ2-7
TGTGCCAGTAGTCGGGACAAGTACTACGAGCAGTACTTC | CASSRDKYYEQYF | NA | TRBV19 | NA | TRBJ2-7
TGTGCCAGCAGTGAAGCGCGGGCAGGGGGCTACTATGGCTACACCTTC | CASSEARAGGYYGYTF | TRBD1 | TRBV6-1 | NA | TRBJ1-2
TGTGCCAGTAGTATGAACCAGGGGAATCAGCCCCAGCATTTT | CASSMNQGNQPQHF | NA | TRBV19 | once | TRBJ1-5
TGTGCCAGCAGTTTAGAAGGACAGGGGCCGGCAGGACTAGCGGGATTATACGAGCAGTACTTC | CASSLEGQGPAGLAGLYEQYF | TRBD2 | TRBV28 | NA | TRBJ2-7
TGTGCCAGCGCTAACCGGGTCGGTCAGCCCCAGCATTTT | CASANRVGQPQHF | NA | TRBV6-4 | NA | TRBJ1-5
TGTGCCAGCAGTTCGGGACGGCAATACGAGCAGTACTTC | CASSSGRQYEQYF | NA | TRBV2 | NA | TRBJ2-7
TGCGCCAGCAGCCAGGACAGCTCTGGGGCCAACGTCCTGACTTTC | CASSQDSSGANVLTF | NA | TRBV5-1 | NA | TRBJ2-6
TGCGCCAGCAGCTTGTGGGGGGCTAGTGGATCCTACGAGCAGTACTTC | CASSLWGASGSYEQYF | NA | TRBV5-1 | NA | TRBJ2-7
TGTGCCAGCAGCCAAGAAAGGGACGGGCACTACGAGCAGTACTTC | CASSQERDGHYEQYF | NA | TRBV14 | NA | TRBJ2-7
TGTGCCAGCAGCCTGGACAGGGGGATTGTGGATACGCAGTATTTT | CASSLDRGIVDTQYF | TRBD1 | TRBV5-4 | NA | TRBJ2-3
TGTGCCAGCAGTTTAATGGGACAGGGAGTCGATGGCTACACCTTC | CASSLMGQGVDGYTF | TRBD1 | TRBV28 | NA | TRBJ1-2
TGTGCCAGCAGCTTGACCCAGGGGGCACACTATGGCTACACCTTC | CASSLTQGAHYGYTF | TRBD1 | TRBV11-1 | NA | TRBJ1-2
TGTGCTAGTGGTCTTGACACAGATCAGCCCCAGCATTTT | CASGLDTDQPQHF | NA | TRBV12-5 | once | TRBJ1-5
TGCAGCGTTACCCGGAGCCGGGAAGGCTACACCTTC | CSVTRSREGYTF | NA | TRBV29-1 | once | TRBJ1-2
TGTGCCAGCAGTGAACTACTCCGGGAGACCCAGTACTTC | CASSELLRETQYF | NA | TRBV2 | NA | TRBJ2-5
TGTGCCAGCAGCTCGGACAGCCGGGCGAGCACTGAAGCTTTCTTT | CASSSDSRASTEAFF | NA | TRBV7-9 | NA | TRBJ1-1
TGCAGCGTTGAAGATCGACCTCTCGATACGCAGTATTTT | CSVEDRPLDTQYF | NA | TRBV29-1 | once | TRBJ2-3
TGTGCCAGCAGTTACCAATACAGGAGGGCCAGCGGGGAGCTGTTTTTT | CASSYQYRRASGELFF | NA | TRBV6-5 | NA | TRBJ2-2
TGTGCCAGCAGCTCGACTAGCGGGAGGGCCGTTGAGCAGTTCTTC | CASSSTSGRAVEQFF | TRBD2 | TRBV5-4 | NA | TRBJ2-1